The 8 T cell receptor beta chains below come from one sample, sequenced in a study of tumor T cells in aggressive B-cell lymphoma. Only in-frame clones appear in the TCRdb table, and some are missing; sequencing was by immunoSEQ multiplex PCR. The sample gives roughly 1,200 clones, roughly 86% of which show up once; 15% is in the top ten. Sequences were obtained from tumor tissue. Receptors originate from an adult with diffuse large B cell lymphoma.

This sequence joins TRBV7-9 and TRBJ2-1; 14 bases are shared with TRBD2. Trimming cost V 5 bases and J 8 bases; bases outside gene matches: 8. This CDR3 region has 16 residues. Germline CDR1 is SEHNR and CDR2 is FQNEAQ (reference sequence). CDR3 nucleotides: TGTGCCAGCAGCCCTGGGACTAGCGGGGGTTACGATGAGCAGTTCTTC. Translation: CASSPGTSGGYDEQFF.

This clone is a singleton in its sample. This chain joins TRBV5-1 and TRBJ2-3; the match to TRBD2 covers 9 bases. Germline assignment: CDR1 SGHRS and CDR2 YFSETQ. The CDR3 length is 15 residues. V dropped 4 bases and J dropped 3; count of bases not matched to a gene: 6. CDR3: CASSTGTSKTDTQYF. Here the CDR3 DNA reads TGCGCCAGCAGCACCGGGACTAGCAAAACAGATACGCAGTATTTT.

The chain links TRBV9 to TRBJ2-7, with D tentatively TRBD2 (5 bases). Germline V lookup: CDR1 SGDLS, CDR2 YYNGEE. V was cut by 0 bases and J by 5 bases, with 9 bases left in between. This CDR3 comprises 13 residues. As DNA, the CDR3 is TGTGCCAGCAGCGTAGGAGGGAAAAACGAGCAGTACTTC. Translation gives CASSVGGKNEQYF.

V gene TRBV10-3 combines with J gene TRBJ1-6; tentative D call: TRBD1 (6 bases). Trimming took 5 bases from V and 9 from J, leaving 14 bases between them. Germline CDR1 and CDR2: ENHRY and SYGVKD. The CDR3 has 14 amino acids. The CDR3 DNA reads TGTGCCATCAGTCAAACAGGGTCGGCTTCACCCCTCCACTTT. Translating gives CAISQTGSASPLHF.

The rearrangement joins TRBV6-4 to TRBJ2-1; a possible D gene is TRBD1 (6 bases). Per the germline V gene, CDR1 is MRHNA and CDR2 is SNTAGT. The germline V and J ends were trimmed by 4 bases and 3 bases, with 13 bases remaining between them. The CDR3 is 15 residues long. The CDR3 DNA follows: TGTGCCAGCAGTGTTCAGGGGTCGGGCTACAATGAGCAGTTCTTC. This sequence encodes CASSVQGSGYNEQFF.

This chain links TRBV19 with TRBJ2-5; TRBD2 matches at 7 bases. With the DNA end fitting TRBJ2-7 better, the J assignment may be wrong. The CDR3 length is 14 residues. Germline V lookup: CDR1 LNHDA, CDR2 SQIVND (reference sequence). The CDR3 spells CASSMSGITYEQYF. CDR3 sequence (DNA): TGTGCCAGTAGTATGAGCGGGATAACCTACGAGCAGTACTTC.

The rearrangement uses TRBV7-2 and TRBJ2-5; 10 nucleotides agree with TRBD2. This CDR3 spans 15 amino acids. Per the germline V gene, CDR1 is SGHTA and CDR2 is FQGNSA. V lost 4 bases to trimming and J lost 5 bases; unmatched junction nucleotides: 7. The CDR3 loop reads CASSWGLAKWETQYF. The CDR3 coding sequence is TGTGCCAGCAGCTGGGGACTAGCGAAGTGGGAGACCCAGTACTTC.

The J gene is TRBJ1-4, the V gene TRBV4-1; no clear D gene. With 0 bases removed from V and 0 bases from J, the gap between germline ends came to 14 bases. The CDR3 totals 18 residues. From germline, CDR1 is MGHRA and CDR2 YSYEKL. The CDR3 DNA is TGCGCCAGCAGCCAAGATTTTTATGCGACTGCAACTAATGAAAAACTGTTTTTT. Protein sequence: CASSQDFYATATNEKLFF.